The clone carrying this T cell receptor beta chain was observed a few times. CDR3 length: 14 residues. V lost 3 bases to trimming and J lost 3 bases, with 11 bases between them. From germline, CDR1 is SGHNT and CDR2 YYREEE (reference sequence). The entry originates in a study of cytomegalovirus exposure and HLA in healthy donors. The PCR ran on 60 Vbeta and 13 Jbeta primers. The repertoire was sequenced with immunoSEQ multiplex PCR; TCRdb's copy has only in-frame clones and lacks some. The sample lists under 200,000 clones; about 71% were seen once. The receptor was derived from a man aged 45-65 years in good health and CMV-seronegative. The chain joins TRBV5-4 to TRBJ2-3, with D perhaps matching TRBD2 (5 bases). The sequenced material came from PBMCs. The DNA of the CDR3 is TGTGCCAGCAGCTCGGACCGCGGGACAGATACGCAGTATTTT. The encoded protein is CASSSDRGTDTQYF.